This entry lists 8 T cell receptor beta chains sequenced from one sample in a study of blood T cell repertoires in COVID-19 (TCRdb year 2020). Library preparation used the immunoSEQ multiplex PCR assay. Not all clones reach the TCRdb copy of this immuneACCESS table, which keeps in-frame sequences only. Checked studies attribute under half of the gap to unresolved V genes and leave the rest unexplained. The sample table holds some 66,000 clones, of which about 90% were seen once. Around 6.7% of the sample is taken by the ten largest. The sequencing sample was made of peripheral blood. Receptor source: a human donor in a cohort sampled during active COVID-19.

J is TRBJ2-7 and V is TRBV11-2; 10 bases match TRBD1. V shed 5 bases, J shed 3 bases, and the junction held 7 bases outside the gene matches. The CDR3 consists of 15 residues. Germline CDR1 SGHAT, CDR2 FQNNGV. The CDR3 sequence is CASSVGTGDYYEQYF. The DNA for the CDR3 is TGTGCCAGCAGCGTCGGGACAGGGGACTACTACGAGCAGTACTTC.

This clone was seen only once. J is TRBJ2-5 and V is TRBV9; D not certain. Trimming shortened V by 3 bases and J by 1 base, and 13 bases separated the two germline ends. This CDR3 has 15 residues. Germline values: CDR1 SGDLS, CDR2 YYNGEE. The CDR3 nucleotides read TGTGCCAGCAGCGGGCCTCTTGGTCGCCAAGAGACCCAGTACTTC. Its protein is CASSGPLGRQETQYF.

Here the CDR3 reads CASSFSGANTGELFF. DNA of the CDR3: TGTGCCAGCAGCTTCAGCGGGGCAAACACCGGGGAGCTGTTTTTT. This chain links TRBV6-2 or TRBV6-3 with TRBJ2-2; 7 bases are shared with TRBD2. Germline CDR1 and CDR2: MNHEY and SVGEGT. This CDR3 has 15 amino acids. The V segment lost 6 bases and the J segment 2 bases; nucleotides outside the gene matches: 6.

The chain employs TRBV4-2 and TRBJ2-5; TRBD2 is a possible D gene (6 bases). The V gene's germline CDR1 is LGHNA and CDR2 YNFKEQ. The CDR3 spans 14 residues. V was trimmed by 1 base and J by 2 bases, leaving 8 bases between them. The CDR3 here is CASSQGGLQETQYF. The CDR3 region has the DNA TGTGCCAGCAGCCAAGGCGGACTACAAGAGACCCAGTACTTC.

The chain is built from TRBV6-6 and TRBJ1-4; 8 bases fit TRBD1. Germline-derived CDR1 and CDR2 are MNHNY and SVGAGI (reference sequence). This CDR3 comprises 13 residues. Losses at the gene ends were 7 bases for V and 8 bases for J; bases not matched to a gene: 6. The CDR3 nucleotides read TGTGCCAGCAATGGACAGGGTTGGGAAAAACTGTTTTTT. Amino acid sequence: CASNGQGWEKLFF.

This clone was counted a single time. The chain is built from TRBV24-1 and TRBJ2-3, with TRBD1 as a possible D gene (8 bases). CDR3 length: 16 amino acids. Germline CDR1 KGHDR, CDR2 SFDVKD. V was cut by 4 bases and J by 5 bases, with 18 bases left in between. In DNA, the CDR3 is TGTGCCACCAGTGAGCCAAACAGGGGGGGGAGAGATACGCAGTATTTT. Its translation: CATSEPNRGGRDTQYF.

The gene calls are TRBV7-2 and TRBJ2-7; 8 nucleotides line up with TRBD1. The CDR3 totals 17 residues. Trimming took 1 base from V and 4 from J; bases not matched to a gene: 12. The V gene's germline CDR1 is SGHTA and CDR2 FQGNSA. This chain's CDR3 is CASSLVRLRTGSYEQYF. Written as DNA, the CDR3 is TGTGCCAGCAGCTTAGTCCGACTACGGACAGGGAGTTACGAGCAGTACTTC. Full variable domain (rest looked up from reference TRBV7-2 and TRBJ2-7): GAGVSQSPSNKVTEKGKDVELRCDPISGHTALYWYRQSLGQGLEFLIYFQGNSAPDKSGLPSDRFSAERTGGSVSTLTIQRTQQEDSAVYLCASSLVRLRTGSYEQYFGPGTRLTVT.

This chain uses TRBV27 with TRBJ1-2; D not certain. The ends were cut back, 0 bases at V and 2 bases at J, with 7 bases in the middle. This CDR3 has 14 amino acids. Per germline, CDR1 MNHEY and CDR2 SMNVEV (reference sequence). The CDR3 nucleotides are TGTGCCAGCAGTTTATCGGTCAGAAACTATGGCTACACCTTC. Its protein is CASSLSVRNYGYTF.